What follows describes a single T cell receptor beta chain. Its antigen is not known. CDR3 length equals 16 residues. Germline V gives CDR1 SEHNR, CDR2 FQNEAQ (reference sequence). Trimming removed 5 bases at V and 4 bases at J, with 20 bases between. This sample is part of a study of beta chain features in type 1 diabetes. Study context: Examination spanned around 100,000,000 sorted cells from all samples.

Sequencing targeted expressed TCRB transcripts, as all isolated RNA had been reverse transcribed. TCRdb's copy holds only in-frame clones and misses some; the assay was immunoSEQ multiplex PCR. The table includes roughly 730,000 clones, around 15% detected once. One heparinised blood draw averaging about 116 mL was given by each donor. Purity (above 98%) was reached by all sorted populations. Findings of the study overall: More deletions and fewer insertions at VDJ junctions were seen in type 1 diabetes patients. In all four CD4+ subsets, TCRB CDR3 length was significantly, moderately reduced in type 1 diabetes.

The TCR comes from a man younger than 35 with type 1 diabetes. The sample comprised naive CD4+ T cells from blood. J is TRBJ1-1 and V is TRBV7-9; the D is unclear. The DNA of the CDR3 is TGTGCCAGCAGCGGGCCTAGTTGGCGGGCGGGCACTGAAGCTTTCTTT. Translating it yields CASSGPSWRAGTEAFF. The full variable domain, its missing parts supplied by reference TRBV7-9 and TRBJ1-1, is DTGVSQNPRHKITKRGQNVTFRCDPISEHNRLYWYRQTLGQGPEFLTYFQNEAQLEKSRLLSDRFSAERPKGSFSTLEIQRTEQGDSAMYLCASSGPSWRAGTEAFFGQGTRLTVV.